This TCR beta chain was sequenced in a study of T cell responses to AZD1222 COVID-19 vaccine. The data were produced by immunoSEQ multiplex PCR, yet TCRdb's version contains in-frame clones alone and is incomplete. This sample has about 160,000 clones; roughly nine tenths occur once, and the top ten carry approximately 1.9%. The ends were cut back, 4 bases at V and 4 bases at J, with 14 bases in the middle. CDR3 length: 14 amino acids. Looked up from germline, CDR1 is SGHTS and CDR2 is YDEGEE. The sequences come from peripheral blood, collected on day 0 of AZD1222 vaccination. This TCR derives from an adult in good health. This rearrangement joins TRBV5-8 to TRBJ1-2; no firm D call. CDR3 sequence: CASSLVATSYGYTF. The CDR3, as DNA: TGTGCCAGCAGCCTGGTCGCGACAAGCTATGGCTACACCTTC. Full variable domain (remainder filled in from reference TRBV5-8 and TRBJ1-2): EAGVTQSPTHLIKTRGQQATLRCSPISGHTSVYWYQQALGLGLQFLLWYDEGEERNRGNFPPRFSGRQFPNYSSELNVNALELEDSALYLCASSLVATSYGYTFGSGTRLTVV.